Reported below is one TCR beta chain. This specimen comes from a study of blood T cell repertoires in COVID-19. About the study: COVID-19 samples collected from the United States, Italy and Spain covered acute and convalescent phases.

The CDR3 has 14 amino acids. Germline CDR1 MNHEY, CDR2 SVGAGI. J lost 1 base, V lost 6 bases, and 5 bases had no gene match. The authors' processing: Using reference gene primer amplification, nucleated cell counts were estimated. Some clones are missing from TCRdb's copy, which holds only in-frame ones; the method was immunoSEQ multiplex PCR. The D gene and trimming were derived from the DNA, and the V and J assignments and clone size from that table. The repertoire holds some 390,000 clones, around 91% seen once, with roughly 1.6% in the top ten. Sequencing input: peripheral blood. The V and J genes are TRBV6-5 and TRBJ1-1, with 7 bases matching TRBD1. The receptor was derived from a middle-aged woman with COVID-19, enrolled during active disease. The CDR3 region is CASSRQGGNTEAFF. CDR3 coding DNA: TGTGCCAGCAGCCGACAGGGCGGGAACACTGAAGCTTTCTTT.